This T cell receptor beta chain stems from a study of shared clonotypes between healthy human individuals (dated by TCRdb to about 2020). Background for the entire study: The cohort included three men and a couple of women between 18 and 49 years of age. To estimate repertoire size and how much clonotypes are shared between individuals, the study performed deep sequencing of blood TCR repertoires from a few healthy adults. Different laboratories and diverse techniques were used to prepare libraries and sequence TCR repertoires, to increase sequencing depth and limit assay-specific biases. Each donor's leukapheresis produced roughly between roughly 0.85 and 9.5 billion PBMCs.

A note on this clone: No antigen is known for it. Base qualities are not at hand, and no much larger clone is one base apart.

V is cut by 1 base and J by 15 bases, and the space between the germline ends is 13 bases. From the germline V gene (reference sequence), CDR1 is GTSNPN and CDR2 is SVGIG. Its CDR3 holds 11 amino acids, cysteine through phenylalanine. Only the CDR3 DNA stays, 33 bases, in frame from base 1. Donors were healthy HIV-negative adults with no recently reported acute infections or vaccinations. Every donor was a Caucasian adult living in Nashville, Tennessee, USA. For unsorted samples, about 90 million PBMCs were counted and genomic DNA was extracted with the QIAamp DNA Blood Mini kit. After blood collection by leukapheresis, PBMCs were isolated using Ficoll-Histopaque density gradient centrifugation and then cryopreserved in the vapor phase of liquid nitrogen. TCR CDR3 regions were amplified from genomic DNA by multiplex PCR using the deep immunoSEQ assay. Extracted genomic DNA from each cell subset was spread evenly across all wells of several immunoSEQ 96-well plates, with each plate serving as a replicate. Each replicate PCR for unsorted PBMC received 300 to 350 ng genomic DNA, equal to 25,000 to 30,000 T cell genomes. Unsorted PBMC genomic DNA was sequenced across ten immunoSEQ deep assay plates. The purified libraries were quantified using a Qubit 3.0 fluorometer, sized with a Bioanalyzer 2100, and then quantified again using the KAPA Library Quantification kit. Every immunoSEQ 96-well plate was sequenced on a dedicated single-read 150-cycle Illumina NextSeq 550 flow cell. The authors processed their data as follows. Because the immunoSEQ output included only junctional sequences and no quality scores, the filtering could not be the same as the filtering used for full-length reads. To assign V/J genes and CDR3, sequences were annotated against IMGT germline references using PyIR, a Python wrapper for IgBLAST v1.9. Reads were filtered out if the reads had weak V/J assignments (E-value above 1e-6), no CDR3, stop codons, out-of-frame junctions, or ambiguous translated residues. V3J clonotypes were defined as sequences sharing the same inferred V gene, J gene, and CDR3 amino acid sequence. To compute the percentage overlap between repertoires, the number of shared unique clonotypes was divided by the size of the smaller repertoire. RTK rarefaction, the Chao1 estimator, and Recon v2.1 estimates of unobserved clonotypes were used to assess repertoire richness. TCRdb took over this immuneACCESS table, retaining in-frame rearrangements with V and J assigned. Such tables are incomplete; in checked studies, under half of the missing clones stem from an unresolved V gene, and the remainder is unexplained. Clone size and the V and J calls come from that table; the DNA yielded D and trimming. The sample table holds 97,000 or so clones, of which more than 45% were seen once. The top ten clones comprise about 15% of the sample.

Points the paper makes about the study in general: Pairwise subsampling indicated that sequencing depth was expected to affect the degree of clonotype sharing among donors. The small number of donors limited the genetic and exposure-history diversity represented. Only blood was sampled, and tissue TCR repertoires likely differ from those in blood.

Sequenced input: PBMCs. The chain uses TRBV30 and TRBJ2-1, and the D gene may be TRBD1, 7 bases matching. The sequence derives from a woman aged 40-49 years in good health. Some clones in this sample may be carry-over from other donors' samples. The CDR3 is CAWSAQGGGFF. The sequenced DNA: TGTGCCTGGAGTGCCCAGGGGGGTGGGTTCTTC.